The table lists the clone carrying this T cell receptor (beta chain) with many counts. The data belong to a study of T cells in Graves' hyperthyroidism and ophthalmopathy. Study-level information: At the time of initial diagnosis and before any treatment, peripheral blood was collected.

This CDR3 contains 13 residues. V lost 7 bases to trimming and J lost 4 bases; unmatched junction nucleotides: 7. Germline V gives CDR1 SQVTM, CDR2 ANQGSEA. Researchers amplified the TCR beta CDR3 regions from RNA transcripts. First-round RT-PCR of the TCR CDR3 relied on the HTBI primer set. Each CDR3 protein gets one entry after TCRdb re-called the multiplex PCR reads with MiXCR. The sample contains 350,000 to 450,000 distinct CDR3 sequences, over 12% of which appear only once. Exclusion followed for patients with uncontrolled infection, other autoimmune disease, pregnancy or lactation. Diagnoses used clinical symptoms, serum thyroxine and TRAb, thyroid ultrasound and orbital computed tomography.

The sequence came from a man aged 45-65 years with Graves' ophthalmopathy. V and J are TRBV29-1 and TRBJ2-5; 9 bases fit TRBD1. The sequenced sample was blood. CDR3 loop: CSARGQGPETQYF. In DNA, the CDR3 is TGCAGCGCCAGAGGACAGGGGCCAGAGACCCAGTACTTC. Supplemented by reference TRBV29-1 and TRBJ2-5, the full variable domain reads SAVISQKPSRDICQRGTSLTIQCQVDSQVTMMFWYRQQPGQSLTLIATANQGSEATYESGFVIDKFPISRPNLTFSTLTVSNMSPEDSSIYLCSARGQGPETQYFGPGTRLLVL.